A single sample gave rise to the 21 T cell receptor beta chains below, sequenced in a study of blood T cell repertoires in COVID-19. Some clones are missing from TCRdb's copy, which holds only in-frame ones; the method was immunoSEQ multiplex PCR. The sample includes around 29,000 clones, almost 90% of them seen just once. The sample taken for sequencing was peripheral blood. The receptors were gathered from a human donor with active COVID-19. The donor label of this sample is uncertain.

The V call is TRBV6-6, the J call TRBJ2-3; TRBD2 agrees at 12 bases. The germline gives CDR1 MNHNY, CDR2 SVGAGI (reference sequence). V lost 5 bases and J lost 0; bases outside the gene matches: 6. The CDR3 loop spans 17 amino acids. The CDR3 sequence is CASSQTSGGASTDTQYF. CDR3 in DNA: TGTGCCAGCAGTCAGACTAGCGGGGGTGCTAGCACAGATACGCAGTATTTT.

The chain couples TRBV9 to TRBJ2-7; D is ambiguous. The germline gives CDR1 SGDLS, CDR2 YYNGEE. This CDR3 region has 16 residues. The V end lost 2 bases, the J end lost 6 bases, and 21 bases lay between the germline ends. CDR3 sequence: CASSVQVLPNAAEQYF. The CDR3 DNA reads TGTGCCAGCAGCGTCCAGGTATTGCCGAACGCTGCCGAGCAGTACTTC.

The gene calls are TRBV4-3 and TRBJ1-3; tentative D call: TRBD1 (5 bases). The CDR3 spans 16 residues. Germline V gene data show CDR1 as LGHNA and CDR2 as YSLEER. The V end lost 2 bases, the J end lost 4 bases, and 15 bases lay between the germline ends. CDR3 sequence (DNA): TGCGCCAGCAGCCAAAGCTGGAAAGGGGCCGGAAACACCATATATTTT. Translated, it gives CASSQSWKGAGNTIYF.

The chain carries TRBV2 and TRBJ2-2; 7 nucleotides line up with TRBD1. CDR1 and CDR2 from the germline V gene are SNHLY and FYNNEI. The CDR3 has 14 residues. V shed 6 bases, J shed 2 bases, and the junction held 3 bases outside the gene matches. CDR3 sequence: CASRGTDNTGELFF. CDR3 DNA sequence: TGTGCCAGCAGGGGGACAGACAACACCGGGGAGCTGTTTTTT.

The V gene is TRBV7-2, the J gene TRBJ1-2; D may be TRBD1 (6 bases). Trimming shortened V by 2 bases and J by 8 bases, and 12 bases separated the two germline ends. The CDR3 has 13 residues. CDR1 is SGHTA and CDR2 is FQGNSA in the germline V gene. The CDR3: CASSLNGGLGYTF. CDR3 in DNA: TGTGCCAGCAGCTTAAACGGGGGGCTCGGCTACACCTTC.

The chain has TRBV6-5 and TRBJ2-3, with a possible D match to TRBD1 (5 bases). V gave up 0 bases and J gave up 1 base, with 11 bases separating them. The CDR3 loop spans 16 amino acids. The germline CDR1 and CDR2 sequences are MNHEY and SVGAGI. CDR3 DNA: TGTGCCAGCAGTTACTCCGGAACGACAGGCACAGATACGCAGTATTTT. This sequence encodes CASSYSGTTGTDTQYF.

The genes are TRBV9 and TRBJ1-6; the D gene is possibly TRBD1 (6 bases). This CDR3 region has 17 residues. The germline V and J ends were trimmed by 0 bases and 9 bases, with 19 bases remaining between them. CDR1 is SGDLS, CDR2 YYNGEE, per germline. CDR3 DNA: TGTGCCAGCAGCGTAGTAGGCGGCAGGGGAGATGTTTCACCCCTCCACTTT. As protein: CASSVVGGRGDVSPLHF.

The rearrangement joins TRBV3-1 (or the pseudogene TRBV3-2) to TRBJ1-2, with TRBD1 identical over 8 bases. The germline V gene has CDR1 LGHDT and CDR2 YNNKEL (reference sequence). With 3 bases clipped from V and 4 bases from J, the junction kept 1 base outside the gene matches. The CDR3 consists of 13 residues. CDR3 region: CASSQDRAYGYTF. The CDR3 DNA follows: TGTGCCAGCAGCCAGGACAGGGCCTATGGCTACACCTTC.

The chain employs TRBV14 and TRBJ2-3; D is unclear. V was shortened by 2 bases and J by 0 bases, with 6 bases between the two germline ends. The CDR3 totals 14 residues. Germline CDR1 is SGHDN and CDR2 is FVKESK. This chain's CDR3 is CASSQFSSTDTQYF. For the CDR3, the DNA is TGTGCCAGCAGCCAATTTTCTAGCACAGATACGCAGTATTTT.

This clone was recorded only once. The chain is built from TRBV19 and TRBJ1-6; D unresolved. The V gene's germline CDR1 is LNHDA and CDR2 SQIVND (reference sequence). The CDR3 is 15 residues long. The V end was cut by 3 bases, the J end by 3 bases, with 9 bases between. The CDR3 DNA sequence: TGTGCCAGTAGTATGTGGAACAGCTATAATTCACCCCTCCACTTT. Translation: CASSMWNSYNSPLHF.

This chain links TRBV7-2 with TRBJ2-2; 7 bases are shared with TRBD2. The CDR3 runs 15 residues. Germline V gives CDR1 SGHTA, CDR2 FQGNSA. The V gene end was trimmed by 5 bases and the J gene end by 7 bases; junction bases not matched to a gene: 10. DNA for the CDR3: TGTGCCAGCAGCGTTGCGGGGGATTTTAGCGGGGAGCTGTTTTTT. Protein product: CASSVAGDFSGELFF.

V is TRBV18 and J is TRBJ1-2; unclear D gene. Germline loops: CDR1 KGHSH, CDR2 LQKENI. The ends were cut back, 4 bases at V and 11 bases at J, with 23 bases in the middle. There are 15 residues in the CDR3. CDR3 coding DNA: TGTGCCAGCTCACTTAAACAATTGTCGGAAGAGGGTTACACCTTC. Its protein is CASSLKQLSEEGYTF.

V gene TRBV6-2 or TRBV6-3 combines with J gene TRBJ2-1; D not certain. V shed 5 bases and J shed 0 bases, with 8 bases lying between them. The CDR3 loop spans 14 amino acids. CDR1 is MNHEY, CDR2 SVGEGT, per germline. CDR3 bases: TGTGCCAGCAGTAGCATAATCTCCTACAATGAGCAGTTCTTC. Translating gives CASSSIISYNEQFF.

This sequence joins TRBV7-9 and TRBJ1-1, with TRBD1 identical over 7 bases. Germline V gene lookup returns CDR1 SEHNR and CDR2 FQNEAQ (reference sequence). The CDR3 is 15 residues long. Germline trimming cut 5 bases from V and 1 base from J; bases unmatched to any gene: 7. CDR3 sequence (DNA): TGTGCCAGCAGCCCTCCACAGGGGAAGAACACTGAAGCTTTCTTT. Translated: CASSPPQGKNTEAFF.

The rearrangement uses TRBV6-2 or TRBV6-3 and TRBJ1-4, with 7 bases matching TRBD1. V dropped 4 bases and J dropped 2; count of bases not matched to a gene: 1. CDR1 is MNHEY and CDR2 is SVGEGT in the germline V gene. The CDR3 sequence is 14 residues long. CDR3 sequence reads: CASSSGGTNEKLFF. The CDR3 DNA sequence: TGTGCCAGCAGTTCAGGGGGTACTAATGAAAAACTGTTTTTT.

The V call is TRBV5-8, the J call TRBJ1-2; the D is unclear. The CDR3 is 15 residues long. The germline V gene has CDR1 SGHTS and CDR2 YDEGEE. V shed 1 base and J shed 4 bases, with 14 bases lying between them. The CDR3 region is CASSLTPGSFYGYTF. In DNA form, the CDR3 reads TGTGCCAGCAGCTTGACACCGGGATCTTTCTATGGCTACACCTTC.

CDR3 loop: CASSQYPVSTDTQYF. CDR3 nucleotide sequence: TGTGCCAGCAGCCAATATCCAGTTAGCACAGATACGCAGTATTTT. The chain links TRBV3-1 (or the pseudogene TRBV3-2) to TRBJ2-3; D uncertain. Germline V gives CDR1 LGHDT, CDR2 YNNKEL (reference sequence). Trimming cost V 2 bases and J 0 bases, with 9 bases left between them. There are 15 residues in the CDR3.

A few counts support this clone. The V gene is TRBV11-2, the J gene TRBJ1-1, with 9 bases fitting TRBD1. Germline trimming cut 4 bases from V and 9 bases from J; bases unmatched to any gene: 9. The CDR3 has 14 amino acids. From germline, CDR1 is SGHAT and CDR2 FQNNGV. The CDR3 loop reads CASSSTRDRVKAFF. CDR3 nucleotides: TGTGCCAGCAGCTCCACGAGGGACAGGGTGAAAGCTTTCTTT.

This chain connects TRBV4-3 to TRBJ1-1; D possibly corresponds to TRBD1 (6 bases). CDR1 is LGHNA, CDR2 YSLEER, per germline. There are 14 residues in the CDR3. V lost 6 bases, J lost 4 bases, and 15 bases lay in between. The CDR3 reads CASSIRGAGTEAFF. The CDR3 bases are TGCGCCAGCAGTATACGGGGGGCTGGCACTGAAGCTTTCTTT.

The chain is built from TRBV15 and TRBJ1-3; D is unclear. V lost 0 bases, J lost 0 bases, and 9 bases lay in between. CDR3 length: 16 residues. The germline V gene has CDR1 LNHNV and CDR2 YYDKDF (reference sequence). DNA for the CDR3: TGTGCCACCAGCAGAGATTATATGAGCTCTGGAAACACCATATATTTT. Protein sequence: CATSRDYMSSGNTIYF.

The CDR3 here is CASSQSQVGGQFF. Here the CDR3 DNA reads TGTGCCAGCAGTCAGTCACAGGTTGGTGGGCAGTTCTTC. The chain combines TRBV6-5 with TRBJ2-1, with D possibly being TRBD1 (5 bases). This CDR3 has 13 amino acids. Trimming pared 5 bases from V and 12 bases from J, leaving 17 bases between. Germline V gene lookup returns CDR1 MNHEY and CDR2 SVGAGI.